This T cell receptor (beta chain) comes out of a study of blood T cells in healthy people across ages. Across the whole study: Per two T cells, about one barcoded beta molecule was captured through template switching.

To note about this clonotype: What it binds is unknown.

The V gene's germline CDR1 is SGHDN and CDR2 FVKESK. The junction had 15 bases not matched to a gene; V was cut back by 3 bases and J by 9 bases. The CDR3 consists of 16 residues. A second roughly 7 to 11 cycle PCR used barcoded and J-beta primers. A single record per CDR3 protein comes from TCRdb applying MiXCR to the 5' RACE reads. The repertoire has approximately 800,000 distinct CDR3 sequences, more than 25% of them found once; the top ten carry roughly 3.1%. General study findings and limits: Diversity was higher, and naive CD4+ cells more numerous, in long-lived donors than in aged donors.

The donors, aged 6 to 90, were healthy Caucasians from Russia. The sample also formed part of further work on T cells of mothers and their children.

The sequence derives from a boy younger than 18 in good health. The sequencing sample was made of blood. The chain recombines TRBV14 with TRBJ1-2; 8 bases are a match to TRBD1. The DNA for the CDR3 is TGTGCCAGCAGCCACCTAGACTCCCAGGGGGCGAGTAGCTACACCTTC. Protein sequence: CASSHLDSQGASSYTF. Drawing the rest from reference TRBV14 and TRBJ1-2, the complete variable domain is EAGVTQFPSHSVIEKGQTVTLRCDPISGHDNLYWYRRVMGKEIKFLLHFVKESKQDESGMPNNRFLAERTGGTYSTLKVQPAELEDSGVYFCASSHLDSQGASSYTFGSGTRLTVV.